This T cell receptor beta chain was retrieved from a study of OX40 agonist ivuxolimab in advanced cancers. Notes on the research overall: Ivuxolimab was a fully human IgG2 agonistic monoclonal antibody targeting the costimulatory receptor OX40 (CD134). Prior anti-PD-1, anti-PD-L1 or anti-CTLA-4 therapy was permitted, and checkpoint inhibitors had been received by approximately 39% of dose-escalation patients. Partial responses occurred in three dose-escalation patients, of whom one had hepatocellular carcinoma and two had cutaneous melanoma. Intravenous ivuxolimab was administered to patients every 2 weeks at six dose levels: 0.01, 0.1, 0.3, 1.5, 3 and 10 mg/kg. Peripheral TCRbeta sequencing was intended to test whether TCR sequence diversity was altered and clonal T-cell expansion was caused by ivuxolimab. Among the roughly 52 dose-escalation patients, about 20 had hepatocellular carcinoma, roughly 15 melanoma, 9 renal cell carcinoma and 9 head and neck cancer. The dose-escalation cohort was roughly 80% male with a mean age of approximately 60 years, ranging from roughly 20 to 80. The paper reports the monotherapy dose-escalation portion (N of about 51 patients) of the phase I ivuxolimab trial. Study-wide conclusions, independent of this receptor: Low levels of normalized T-cell clonal expansion were also seen in some nonresponding patients. In the 0.1-3.0 mg/kg groups, partial responders were among the patients with the lowest normalized peripheral clonal expansion, particularly in CD8+ T cells. At doses of 0.1 to 3.0 mg/kg, clonal expansion of both CD4+ and CD8+ T cells in blood was seen between baseline and week 6. Antigen specificity was not determined for the clonally expanded peripheral T cells. On average, CD8+ T cells showed more expanded clones than CD4+ T cells after ivuxolimab.

The trial excluded patients who had a history of autoimmune disease or who were on systemic immunosuppression. In every dose cohort, peripheral blood was drawn for TCR sequencing at baseline, cycle 4 day 1, and cycle 7 day 1. The samples were taken from a phase I, first-in-human, multicenter, open-label dose-escalation trial of ivuxolimab. The trial enrolled adults with locally advanced or metastatic head and neck squamous cell, hepatocellular, melanoma or renal cell carcinoma. Before TCR sequencing, CD4+ and CD8+ T cells were separately sorted from peripheral blood. Details on this clone: It lacks a known antigen. Base-call qualities are not available, and no considerably larger clone is one nucleotide away.

Genomic DNA was extracted from sorted cells for sequencing of the TCRbeta CDR3 region. TCRbeta CDR3 regions were sequenced using the immunoSEQ Assay. Drawn from immuneACCESS, this table holds only the in-frame rearrangements with V and J called that TCRdb kept. Clones are partly lost; checked studies trace under half to an unresolved V gene and leave the rest unexplained. In all, the sample holds around 72,000 clones, and over 75% of those were seen once. The ten largest clones take up around 8% of the sample. As encoded in the germline V gene, CDR1 is MNHEY while CDR2 is SVGAGI. Including the terminal cysteine and phenylalanine, the CDR3 comprises 14 residues. Just the 42-base CDR3 DNA is kept, in frame starting at base 1.

This specimen was CD4+ or CD8+ T cells sorted from blood, taken in a trial of the OX40 agonist ivuxolimab. The receptor was isolated from an adult with an advanced solid tumor such as melanoma, head and neck, liver or kidney cancer. Rearrangement joined TRBV6-5 to TRBJ2-5; the D segment could be TRBD2, given 6 matching bases. The better agreement between TRBJ2-7 and the DNA end casts doubt on the J call. The CDR3 loop reads CASSYTSQAYEQYF. The nucleotide sequence reads TGTGCCAGCAGTTACACTAGCCAGGCCTACGAGCAGTACTTC.